This T cell receptor beta chain was profiled in a study of T cells in localized non-small cell lung cancer. Study conclusions and caveats: Uninvolved nearby lung showed the greatest T cell clonality, exceeding that found in tumor. A higher density of T cells in blood coincided with extended overall survival. Because sequencing included only one region (of the tumor), heterogeneity remains possible. Adjacent lung held a median roughly 60 of the top 100 tumor clones.

Using immunoSEQ multiplex PCR, the repertoire was profiled, and TCRdb retains in-frame clones only, with some absent. The data contain around 25,000 clones, 89% of them singletons. Trimming left V 5 bases short and J 4 bases short, with 15 bases between. The germline V gene has CDR1 SGHVS and CDR2 FQNEAQ. The CDR3 runs to 15 residues. Worth noting for this clone: Its antigen is unidentified.

The sample here was peripheral blood, taken before any cancer treatment. The chain combines TRBV7-8 with TRBJ1-5; D is perhaps TRBD1 (6 bases). The source of this sequence is a man between 40 and 75 years old with stage I squamous cell lung carcinoma. The CDR3 sequence: CASSPTDRENQPQHF. The CDR3 DNA reads as TGTGCCAGCAGCCCGACGGACAGAGAGAATCAGCCCCAGCATTTT.